A selection of T cell receptor beta chains follows, all from one sample in a study of blood T cell repertoires in COVID-19. Produced via immunoSEQ multiplex PCR; TCRdb's table is partial and in-frame only. The data hold approximately 240,000 clones, with roughly 84% observed a single time. Sequencing input: peripheral blood. Receptors were obtained from a woman aged 40 to 50 who had recovered from COVID-19. The CDR3 runs from the conserved cysteine through the conserved F or W. The D gene is left open where the match is weak. Not all rows give a size; the values are once, few, many and, for expanded clones, a class.

CDR3: CASSITGNTGELFF; DNA: TGTGCCAGTAGTATCACAGGGAACACCGGGGAGCTGTTTTTT; D: -; J: TRBJ2-2; size: -; V: TRBV19
CDR3: CATEGGELFF; DNA: TGTGCCACCGAGGGCGGGGAGCTGTTTTTT; D: -; J: TRBJ2-2; size: -; V: TRBV6-6
CDR3: CASSATSGGVGEQFF; DNA: TGTGCCAGCAGCGCTACTAGCGGGGGGGTGGGTGAGCAGTTCTTC; D: TRBD2; J: TRBJ2-1; size: -; V: TRBV9
CDR3: CASSGEIKYQETQYF; DNA: TGCGCCAGCAGTGGAGAAATAAAGTACCAAGAGACCCAGTACTTC; D: -; J: TRBJ2-5; size: -; V: TRBV10-1
CDR3: CASSFLTPRQGGYGYTF; DNA: TGTGCCAGCAGTTTCCTAACCCCTAGACAGGGGGGCTATGGCTACACCTTC; D: TRBD1; J: TRBJ1-2; size: once; V: TRBV28
CDR3: CASSASGEITDTQYF; DNA: TGTGCCAGCAGCGCCAGCGGGGAGATCACAGATACGCAGTATTTT; D: TRBD2; J: TRBJ2-3; size: -; V: TRBV13
CDR3: CASSLARGTDYGYTF; DNA: TGTGCCAGCAGCTTGGCCAGGGGGACAGACTATGGCTACACCTTC; D: TRBD1; J: TRBJ1-2; size: -; V: TRBV5-5
CDR3: CASSQDPQREVLDTQYF; DNA: TGCGCCAGCAGCCAAGATCCCCAGCGGGAGGTGTTAGATACGCAGTATTTT; D: TRBD2; J: TRBJ2-3; size: -; V: TRBV4-1
CDR3: CASSQEPTKRGIQETQYF; DNA: TGTGCCAGCAGCCAAGAACCAACCAAGCGGGGGATTCAAGAGACCCAGTACTTC; D: TRBD2; J: TRBJ2-5; size: -; V: TRBV3-1/TRBV3-2
CDR3: CASSIAGSNSPLHF; DNA: TGTGCCAGTAGTATTGCAGGGTCGAATTCACCCCTCCACTTT; D: -; J: TRBJ1-6; size: -; V: TRBV19
CDR3: CASRTAGGYEQYF; DNA: TGCGCCAGCAGAACGGCAGGGGGATACGAGCAGTACTTC; D: TRBD1; J: TRBJ2-7; size: -; V: TRBV5-1
CDR3: CASSLDKGRAPSYEQYF; DNA: TGTGCCAGCAGCTTGGATAAGGGCAGGGCACCCTCCTACGAGCAGTACTTC; D: -; J: TRBJ2-7; size: -; V: TRBV5-5
CDR3: CASSVSGFTYNEQFF; DNA: TGTGCCAGCAGCGTTAGCGGGTTCACCTACAATGAGCAGTTCTTC; D: TRBD2; J: TRBJ2-1; size: -; V: TRBV9
CDR3: CASSVISGRLDEQYF; DNA: TGTGCCAGCAGCGTAATAAGCGGGAGATTGGACGAGCAGTACTTC; D: TRBD2; J: TRBJ2-7; size: -; V: TRBV9
CDR3: CASSELAYLNYGYTF; DNA: TGTGCCAGCAGTGAACTTGCCTATCTGAACTATGGCTACACCTTC; D: -; J: TRBJ1-2; size: -; V: TRBV6-1
CDR3: CASSIITGQGNQPQHF; DNA: TGTGCCAGTAGTATAATTACGGGCCAGGGGAATCAGCCCCAGCATTTT; D: -; J: TRBJ1-5; size: -; V: TRBV19
CDR3: CASSLARAGGRKETQYF; DNA: TGTGCCAGCAGCTTAGCTCGGGCGGGGGGACGGAAAGAGACCCAGTACTTC; D: TRBD2; J: TRBJ2-5; size: -; V: TRBV7-2
CDR3: CASSTLGQYTEAFF; DNA: TGTGCCAGCAGTACCTTGGGACAGTACACTGAAGCTTTCTTT; D: TRBD1; J: TRBJ1-1; size: -; V: TRBV27
CDR3: CSASNSYGYTF; DNA: TGCAGTGCTAGTAACAGCTATGGCTACACCTTC; D: -; J: TRBJ1-2; size: -; V: TRBV20-1
CDR3: CASSFGGPNNSPLHF; DNA: TGCGCCAGCAGCTTCGGGGGGCCGAATAATTCACCCCTCCACTTT; D: -; J: TRBJ1-6; size: -; V: TRBV5-1
CDR3: CASSEWTESSGNTIYF; DNA: TGTGCCAGCAGTGAATGGACAGAAAGCTCTGGAAACACCATATATTTT; D: -; J: TRBJ1-3; size: -; V: TRBV7-9
CDR3: CASSQGLSSYNEQFF; DNA: TGTGCCAGCAGCCAGGGGCTAAGCTCCTACAATGAGCAGTTCTTC; D: -; J: TRBJ2-1; size: -; V: TRBV4-2
CDR3: CASSVLQGSEQYF; DNA: TGTGCCAGCAGCGTCCTACAGGGGAGCGAGCAGTACTTC; D: TRBD1; J: TRBJ2-7; size: -; V: TRBV7-3
CDR3: CAINRAPDQETQYF; DNA: TGTGCCATCAACAGGGCGCCCGACCAAGAGACCCAGTACTTC; D: -; J: TRBJ2-5; size: -; V: TRBV10-3
CDR3: CASSQPSGGVIAYNEQFF; DNA: TGTGCCAGCAGCCAACCTAGCGGGGGGGTAATAGCCTACAATGAGCAGTTCTTC; D: TRBD2; J: TRBJ2-1; size: -; V: TRBV14
CDR3: CASSYDLSEKLFF; DNA: TGTGCCAGCAGTTACGATCTGAGTGAAAAACTGTTTTTT; D: -; J: TRBJ1-4; size: -; V: TRBV6-5
CDR3: CASSVPNYEQYF; DNA: TGTGCCAGCAGTGTCCCTAACTACGAGCAGTACTTC; D: -; J: TRBJ2-7; size: -; V: TRBV28
CDR3: CASSLRRASGSSTDTQYF; DNA: TGTGCTAGCAGCTTAAGGAGGGCTAGCGGGTCTAGCACAGATACGCAGTATTTT; D: TRBD2; J: TRBJ2-3; size: -; V: TRBV7-7
CDR3: CASSQDRGLTNEKLFF; DNA: TGTGCCAGCAGCCAAGATAGAGGGTTAACTAATGAAAAACTGTTTTTT; D: -; J: TRBJ1-4; size: once; V: TRBV3-1/TRBV3-2
CDR3: CASSFPNSYEQYF; DNA: TGTGCCAGCAGTTTTCCCAACTCCTACGAGCAGTACTTC; D: -; J: TRBJ2-7; size: -; V: TRBV12-3/TRBV12-4
CDR3: CASSTVTSSTGELFF; DNA: TGTGCCAGTAGTACAGTGACTAGCAGCACCGGGGAGCTGTTTTTT; D: TRBD2; J: TRBJ2-2; size: -; V: TRBV19
CDR3: CASSFPQGAYLYGYTF; DNA: TGTGCCAGCAGCTTCCCGCAGGGGGCATATCTCTATGGCTACACCTTC; D: TRBD1; J: TRBJ1-2; size: -; V: TRBV5-4
CDR3: CASSPDSTYGYTF; DNA: TGTGCCAGCTCACCCGACAGTACCTATGGCTACACCTTC; D: -; J: TRBJ1-2; size: -; V: TRBV18
CDR3: CASSSDGQRHSPLHF; DNA: TGTGCCAGCAGCAGCGATGGACAGCGACATTCACCCCTCCACTTT; D: -; J: TRBJ1-6; size: -; V: TRBV6-5
CDR3: CASSQREGTSGNTIYF; DNA: TGTGCCAGCAGCCAGCGGGAGGGAACGTCTGGAAACACCATATATTTT; D: -; J: TRBJ1-3; size: -; V: TRBV4-2
CDR3: CASSFGTLATGELFF; DNA: TGCGCCAGCAGCTTTGGGACACTCGCCACCGGGGAGCTGTTTTTT; D: -; J: TRBJ2-2; size: -; V: TRBV5-1
CDR3: CASSTGVEDYGYTF; DNA: TGTGCCAGTAGTACAGGGGTGGAGGACTATGGCTACACCTTC; D: -; J: TRBJ1-2; size: -; V: TRBV19
CDR3: CASSIQGALGEQYF; DNA: TGTGCCAGTAGTATACAGGGGGCGCTCGGCGAGCAGTACTTC; D: TRBD1; J: TRBJ2-7; size: -; V: TRBV19
CDR3: CASSLYSDSSYNEQFF; DNA: TGTGCCAGCAGTTTATATAGCGATAGCTCCTACAATGAGCAGTTCTTC; D: -; J: TRBJ2-1; size: -; V: TRBV27
CDR3: CASSLAITGMSGYTF; DNA: TGTGCCAGCAGCTTGGCCATCACAGGGATGTCTGGCTACACCTTC; D: -; J: TRBJ1-2; size: few; V: TRBV5-4
CDR3: CASSLSTHRGGTGNTIYF; DNA: TGCGCCAGCAGCTTGTCGACACACCGGGGGGGAACTGGAAACACCATATATTTT; D: -; J: TRBJ1-3; size: -; V: TRBV5-1
CDR3: CASSLGRTASTDTQYF; DNA: TGTGCCAGCAGCTTAGGGAGGACAGCGAGCACAGATACGCAGTATTTT; D: -; J: TRBJ2-3; size: -; V: TRBV7-2
CDR3: CAWGPGTFNGYTF; DNA: TGTGCCTGGGGTCCTGGGACTTTCAACGGCTACACCTTC; D: -; J: TRBJ1-2; size: -; V: TRBV30
CDR3: CASSRSAGQTTGGNTIYF; DNA: TGCGCCAGCAGCCGATCGGCGGGACAGACGACCGGGGGAAACACCATATATTTT; D: TRBD1; J: TRBJ1-3; size: -; V: TRBV4-3
CDR3: CASSQGFSSYEQYF; DNA: TGCGCCAGCAGCCAAGGCTTCAGCTCCTACGAGCAGTACTTC; D: -; J: TRBJ2-7; size: -; V: TRBV4-3
CDR3: CASSQEEVLGTDTQYF; DNA: TGCGCCAGCAGCCAAGAGGAGGTTTTGGGCACAGATACGCAGTATTTT; D: -; J: TRBJ2-3; size: -; V: TRBV4-3
CDR3: CASSPHRFSYEQYF; DNA: TGTGCCAGCAGTCCCCACAGGTTCTCCTACGAGCAGTACTTC; D: -; J: TRBJ2-7; size: once; V: TRBV27
CDR3: CASSREDRGLAFF; DNA: TGCGCCAGCAGCCGAGAGGACAGGGGTCTCGCTTTCTTT; D: TRBD1; J: TRBJ1-1; size: -; V: TRBV4-1
CDR3: CASSETLAGNEQFF; DNA: TGTGCCAGCAGTGAGACACTAGCCGGCAATGAGCAGTTCTTC; D: -; J: TRBJ2-1; size: -; V: TRBV6-4
CDR3: CASSLDRTIGNTIYF; DNA: TGTGCCAGCAGCCTAGACAGGACAATTGGAAACACCATATATTTT; D: -; J: TRBJ1-3; size: -; V: TRBV16
CDR3: CASSIPGVQETQYF; DNA: TGTGCCAGTAGTATCCCAGGGGTTCAAGAGACCCAGTACTTC; D: -; J: TRBJ2-5; size: -; V: TRBV19
CDR3: CAISESGADTQYF; DNA: TGTGCCATCAGTGAGTCAGGGGCAGATACGCAGTATTTT; D: -; J: TRBJ2-3; size: -; V: TRBV10-3
CDR3: CASSLNGGEKLFF; DNA: TGTGCCAGCAGTTTAAATGGGGGGGAAAAACTGTTTTTT; D: -; J: TRBJ1-4; size: -; V: TRBV12-3/TRBV12-4